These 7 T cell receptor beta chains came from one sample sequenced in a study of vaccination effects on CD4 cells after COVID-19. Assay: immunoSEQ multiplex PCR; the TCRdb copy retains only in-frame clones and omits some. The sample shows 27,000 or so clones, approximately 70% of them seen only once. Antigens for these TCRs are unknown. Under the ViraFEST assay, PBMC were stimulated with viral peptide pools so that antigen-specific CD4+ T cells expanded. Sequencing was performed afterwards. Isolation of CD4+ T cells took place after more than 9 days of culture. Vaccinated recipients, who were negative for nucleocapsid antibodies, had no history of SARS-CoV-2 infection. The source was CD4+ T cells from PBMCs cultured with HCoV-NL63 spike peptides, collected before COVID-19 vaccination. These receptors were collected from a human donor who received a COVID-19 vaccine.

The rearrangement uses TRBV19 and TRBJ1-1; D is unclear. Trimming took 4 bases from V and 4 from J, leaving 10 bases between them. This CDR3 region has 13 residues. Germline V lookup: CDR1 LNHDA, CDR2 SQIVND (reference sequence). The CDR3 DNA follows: TGTGCCAGTAGTAGGAAAGGGAGCACTGAAGCTTTCTTT. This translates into CASSRKGSTEAFF.

The CDR3 coding sequence is TGTGCCAGCAGCTTAGGGTGGGCCTCGAACACTGAAGCTTTCTTT. Protein sequence: CASSLGWASNTEAFF. The chain uses TRBV7-2 and TRBJ1-1; unclear D gene. Between the trimmed V and J ends, which lost 1 base and 1 base, there was a span of 10 bases. From germline, CDR1 is SGHTA and CDR2 FQGNSA. There are 15 residues in the CDR3.

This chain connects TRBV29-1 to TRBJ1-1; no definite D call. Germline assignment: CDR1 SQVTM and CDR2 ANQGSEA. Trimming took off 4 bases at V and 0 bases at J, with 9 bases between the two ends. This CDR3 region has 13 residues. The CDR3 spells CSVVEGLNTEAFF. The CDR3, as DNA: TGCAGCGTTGTTGAGGGATTGAACACTGAAGCTTTCTTT.

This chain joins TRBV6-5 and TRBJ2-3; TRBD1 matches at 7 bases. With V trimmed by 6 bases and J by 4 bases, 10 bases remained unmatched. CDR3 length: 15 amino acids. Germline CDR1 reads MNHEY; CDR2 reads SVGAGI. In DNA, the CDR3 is TGTGCCAGCAGCCACAATGGGGACAGCCCAGATACGCAGTATTTT. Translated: CASSHNGDSPDTQYF.

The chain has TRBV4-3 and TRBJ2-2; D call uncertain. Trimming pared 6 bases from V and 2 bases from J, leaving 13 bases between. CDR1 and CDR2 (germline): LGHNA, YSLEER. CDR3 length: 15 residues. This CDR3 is CASRPDSRNTGELFF. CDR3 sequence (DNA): TGCGCCAGCAGACCCGACTCAAGAAACACCGGGGAGCTGTTTTTT.

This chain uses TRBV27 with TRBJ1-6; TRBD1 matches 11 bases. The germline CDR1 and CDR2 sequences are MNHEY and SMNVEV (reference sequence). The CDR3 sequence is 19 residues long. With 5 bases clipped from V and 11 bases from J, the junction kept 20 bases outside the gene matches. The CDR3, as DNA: TGTGCCAGCAGTATCATTACCAGGACAGGGGGCTTCACGAGGACACCCCTCCACTTT. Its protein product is CASSIITRTGGFTRTPLHF.

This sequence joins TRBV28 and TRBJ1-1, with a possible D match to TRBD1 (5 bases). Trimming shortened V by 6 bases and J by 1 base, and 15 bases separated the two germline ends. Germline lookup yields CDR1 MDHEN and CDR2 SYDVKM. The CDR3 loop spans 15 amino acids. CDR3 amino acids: CASRITGPRNTEAFF. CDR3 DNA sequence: TGTGCCAGCAGAATTACAGGTCCTAGGAACACTGAAGCTTTCTTT. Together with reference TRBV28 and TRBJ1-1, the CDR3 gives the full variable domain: DVKVTQSSRYLVKRTGEKVFLECVQDMDHENMFWYRQDPGLGLRLIYFSYDVKMKEKGDIPEGYSVSREKKERFSLILESASTNQTSMYLCASRITGPRNTEAFFGQGTRLTVV.